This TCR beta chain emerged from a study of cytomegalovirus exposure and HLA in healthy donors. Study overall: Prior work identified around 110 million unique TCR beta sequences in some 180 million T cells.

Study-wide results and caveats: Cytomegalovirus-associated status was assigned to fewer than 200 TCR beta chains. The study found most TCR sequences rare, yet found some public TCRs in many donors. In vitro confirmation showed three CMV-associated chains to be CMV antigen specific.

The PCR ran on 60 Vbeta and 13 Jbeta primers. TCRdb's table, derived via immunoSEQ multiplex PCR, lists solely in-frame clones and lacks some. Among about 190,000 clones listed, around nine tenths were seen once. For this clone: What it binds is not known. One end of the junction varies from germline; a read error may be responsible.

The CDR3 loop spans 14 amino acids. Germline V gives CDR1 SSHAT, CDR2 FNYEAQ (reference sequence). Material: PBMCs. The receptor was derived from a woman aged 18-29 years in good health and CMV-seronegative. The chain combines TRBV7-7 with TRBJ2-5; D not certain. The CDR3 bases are TGTGCTAGCAGCCCGGGTACCTCTAGGGAGACCCAGTACTTC. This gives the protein CASSPGTSRETQYF.